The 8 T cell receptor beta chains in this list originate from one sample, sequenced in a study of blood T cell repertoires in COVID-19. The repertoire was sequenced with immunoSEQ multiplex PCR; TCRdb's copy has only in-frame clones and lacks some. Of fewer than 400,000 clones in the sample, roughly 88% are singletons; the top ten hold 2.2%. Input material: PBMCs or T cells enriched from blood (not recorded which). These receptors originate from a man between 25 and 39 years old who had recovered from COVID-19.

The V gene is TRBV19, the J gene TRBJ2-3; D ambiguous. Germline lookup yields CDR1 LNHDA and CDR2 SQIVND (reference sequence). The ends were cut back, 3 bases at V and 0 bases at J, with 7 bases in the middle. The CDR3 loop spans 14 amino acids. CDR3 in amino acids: CASSIVGSTDTQYF. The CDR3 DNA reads TGTGCCAGTAGTATTGTCGGTAGCACAGATACGCAGTATTTT.

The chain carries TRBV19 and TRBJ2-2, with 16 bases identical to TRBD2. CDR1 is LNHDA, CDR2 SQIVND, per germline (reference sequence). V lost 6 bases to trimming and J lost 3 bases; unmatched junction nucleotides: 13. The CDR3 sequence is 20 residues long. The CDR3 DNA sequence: TGTGCCAGTAGCCAACCTCTGGGGACTAGCGGGGGGGCCCACACCGGGGAGCTGTTTTTT. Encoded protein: CASSQPLGTSGGAHTGELFF.

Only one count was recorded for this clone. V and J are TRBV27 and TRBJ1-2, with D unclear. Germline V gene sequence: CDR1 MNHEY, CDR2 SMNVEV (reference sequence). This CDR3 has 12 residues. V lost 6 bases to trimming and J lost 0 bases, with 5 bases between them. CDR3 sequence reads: CASRAANYGYTF. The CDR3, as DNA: TGTGCCAGCAGAGCGGCTAACTATGGCTACACCTTC.

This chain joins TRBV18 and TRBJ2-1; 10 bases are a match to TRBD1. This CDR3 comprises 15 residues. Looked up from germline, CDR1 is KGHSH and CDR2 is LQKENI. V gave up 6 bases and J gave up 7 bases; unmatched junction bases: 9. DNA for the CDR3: TGTGCCAGCTCCAACCGACAGGGGGCGGGTAATGAGCAGTTCTTC. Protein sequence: CASSNRQGAGNEQFF.

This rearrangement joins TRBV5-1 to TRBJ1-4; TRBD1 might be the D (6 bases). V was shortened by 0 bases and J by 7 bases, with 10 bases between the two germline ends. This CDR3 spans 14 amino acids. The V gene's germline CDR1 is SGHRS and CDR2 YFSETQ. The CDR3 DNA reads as TGCGCCAGCAGCTTGGCCGGGGGGCGTGAAAAACTGTTTTTT. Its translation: CASSLAGGREKLFF.

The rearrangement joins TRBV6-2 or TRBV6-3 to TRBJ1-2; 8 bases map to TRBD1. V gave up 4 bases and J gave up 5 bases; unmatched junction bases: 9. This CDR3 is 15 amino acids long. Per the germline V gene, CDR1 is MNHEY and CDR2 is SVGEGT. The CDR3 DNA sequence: TGTGCCAGCAGTTGGGGACAGGTCTCACTATATGGCTACACCTTC. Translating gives CASSWGQVSLYGYTF.

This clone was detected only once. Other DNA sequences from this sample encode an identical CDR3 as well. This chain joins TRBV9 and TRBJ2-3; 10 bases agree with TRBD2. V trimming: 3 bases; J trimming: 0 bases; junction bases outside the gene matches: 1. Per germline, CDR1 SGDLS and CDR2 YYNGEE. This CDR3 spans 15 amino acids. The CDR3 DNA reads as TGTGCCAGCAGCGCTAGCGGGGGTAGCACAGATACGCAGTATTTT. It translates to CASSASGGSTDTQYF.

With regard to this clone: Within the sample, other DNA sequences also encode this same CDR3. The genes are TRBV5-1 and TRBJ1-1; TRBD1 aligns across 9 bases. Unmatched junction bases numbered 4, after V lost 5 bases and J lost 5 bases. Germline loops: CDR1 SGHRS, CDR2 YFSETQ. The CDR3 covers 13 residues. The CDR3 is CASSFGQGTEAFF. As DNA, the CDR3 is TGCGCCAGCAGTTTTGGACAGGGGACTGAAGCTTTCTTT. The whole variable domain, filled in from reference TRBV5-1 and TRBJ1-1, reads KAGVTQTPRYLIKTRGQQVTLSCSPISGHRSVSWYQQTPGQGLQFLFEYFSETQRNKGNFPGRFSGRQFSNSRSEMNVSTLELGDSALYLCASSFGQGTEAFFGQGTRLTVV.